This entry lists 15 T cell receptor beta chains sequenced from one sample in a study of blood T cells in healthy people across ages. Next came a second PCR, run for about 7 to 12 cycles, which used a sample-barcoded 5' primer along with a J-beta primer mix. Each CDR3 protein is one row after TCRdb ran MiXCR on the 5' RACE reads. This table has around 990,000 distinct CDR3 sequences, under 40% appearing once. Material: blood. These receptors were obtained from a man between 18 and 35 years old in good health.

This clonotype has just a few counts. The chain recombines TRBV5-1 with TRBJ1-2; perhaps TRBD1 as D (6 bases). There are 14 residues in the CDR3. The germline CDR1 and CDR2 sequences are SGHRS and YFSETQ. Trimming stripped 1 base from V and 8 bases from J, with 15 bases between. CDR3 sequence (DNA): TGCGCCAGCAGCTTGCAAACGGACAGAACAGGCTACACCTTC. Residues: CASSLQTDRTGYTF.

The chain carries TRBV18 and TRBJ2-5; D is unclear. The germline V and J ends were trimmed by 6 bases and 2 bases, with 13 bases remaining between them. The CDR3 extends over 14 amino acids. Germline lookup yields CDR1 KGHSH and CDR2 LQKENI. The CDR3, as DNA: TGTGCCAGCTCGACGAGCAGTTATCAAGAGACCCAGTACTTC. The encoded protein is CASSTSSYQETQYF.

V and J are TRBV7-8 and TRBJ1-1, with TRBD1 identical over 9 bases. This CDR3 spans 15 amino acids. The V segment lost 5 bases and the J segment 4 bases; nucleotides outside the gene matches: 8. From germline, CDR1 is SGHVS and CDR2 FQNEAQ. CDR3 DNA sequence: TGTGCCAGCAGCCCACAGGGGGCGGAGGTCACTGAAGCTTTCTTT. It translates to CASSPQGAEVTEAFF.

This clonotype appeared a few times. The chain uses TRBV20-1 and TRBJ2-1, with a weak D call TRBD2 (5 bases). This CDR3 comprises 11 residues. In germline, CDR1 is DFQATT, CDR2 SNEGSKA (reference sequence). V was cut by 1 base and J by 9 bases, with 7 bases left in between. CDR3 protein: CSARVRGEQFF. The DNA for the CDR3 is TGCAGTGCTAGAGTTCGGGGTGAGCAGTTCTTC.

This clonotype has a count of ten or more. This sequence joins TRBV20-1 and TRBJ2-1; D not resolved. Germline-derived CDR1 and CDR2 are DFQATT and SNEGSKA (reference sequence). The CDR3 is 15 residues long. V dropped 5 bases and J dropped 6 bases, with 20 bases sitting between them. The CDR3, as DNA: TGCAGTGCTGACACGAGCAGGCAGGCCAGCAATGAGCAGTTCTTC. Its translation is CSADTSRQASNEQFF.

This clonotype appeared a few times. The V call is TRBV12-3 or TRBV12-4, the J call TRBJ1-2, with D tentatively TRBD1 (5 bases). This CDR3 comprises 14 residues. V lost 5 bases, J lost 0 bases, and 10 bases lay in between. DNA of the CDR3: TGTGCCAGCAGTCAGGACATTACTAACTATGGCTACACCTTC. Amino acids: CASSQDITNYGYTF.

This clonotype appeared a few times. This chain uses TRBV10-3 with TRBJ2-1; 8 nucleotides align to TRBD2. Germline V CDR1 and CDR2: ENHRY, SYGVKD. CDR3 size: 15 residues. J gave up 0 bases and V 6 bases, and 4 bases lay outside the gene matches. CDR3 DNA: TGTGCCATCAGGGGACTAGAGAGCTCCTACAATGAGCAGTTCTTC. Translation gives CAIRGLESSYNEQFF.

This chain joins TRBV2 and TRBJ1-1; D might be TRBD1 (6 bases). Trimming cost V 4 bases and J 6 bases, with 15 bases left between them. Per germline, CDR1 SNHLY and CDR2 FYNNEI. CDR3 length: 14 amino acids. CDR3 amino acids: CASSADRLQPEAFF. The CDR3 nucleotides are TGTGCCAGCAGTGCCGACAGGCTCCAACCTGAAGCTTTCTTT.

This clonotype has just a few counts. The chain has TRBV4-3 and TRBJ2-3, with D possibly matching TRBD2 (5 bases). Germline V CDR1 and CDR2: LGHNA, YSLEER. V was trimmed by 0 bases and J by 8 bases, leaving 12 bases between them. CDR3 size: 14 residues. As DNA, the CDR3 is TGCGCCAGCAGCCAAGATAGGGCAGGAGGTACGCAGTATTTT. This encodes CASSQDRAGGTQYF.

This clonotype was seen more than once but under ten times. The rearrangement uses TRBV20-1 and TRBJ1-1; the D gene is possibly TRBD1 (5 bases). The CDR3 is 14 amino acids. Germline lookup yields CDR1 DFQATT and CDR2 SNEGSKA (reference sequence). The germline V and J ends were trimmed by 1 base and 6 bases, with 15 bases remaining between them. For the CDR3, the DNA is TGCAGTGCTAGAGCGGGACGAGAGATACCTGAAGCTTTCTTT. Its protein product is CSARAGREIPEAFF.

This clonotype was seen a handful of times. V gene TRBV7-2 combines with J gene TRBJ1-2; D is unclear. Per germline, CDR1 SGHTA and CDR2 FQGNSA. This CDR3 comprises 13 residues. The V end was cut by 3 bases, the J end by 2 bases, with 7 bases between. This chain's CDR3 is CASSFDKNYGYTF. The CDR3, as DNA: TGTGCCAGCAGCTTCGACAAGAACTATGGCTACACCTTC. The full variable domain, rest sourced from reference TRBV7-2 and TRBJ1-2, is GAGVSQSPSNKVTEKGKDVELRCDPISGHTALYWYRQSLGQGLEFLIYFQGNSAPDKSGLPSDRFSAERTGGSVSTLTIQRTQQEDSAVYLCASSFDKNYGYTFGSGTRLTVV.

This clonotype turned up a few times. V gene TRBV5-1 combines with J gene TRBJ2-1; unclear D gene. The CDR3 length is 16 residues. Germline CDR1 is SGHRS and CDR2 is YFSETQ. The germline V and J ends were trimmed by 0 bases and 0 bases, with 10 bases remaining between them. The CDR3 sequence: CASSLVSSSSYNEQFF. The DNA for the CDR3 is TGCGCCAGCAGCTTGGTTTCTAGTAGCTCCTACAATGAGCAGTTCTTC.

This clonotype was seen only once. The genes are TRBV7-2 and TRBJ1-5; D is unresolved. Trimming removed 1 base at V and 2 bases at J, with 9 bases between. From germline, CDR1 is SGHTA and CDR2 FQGNSA. CDR3 length: 15 amino acids. CDR3 in DNA: TGTGCCAGCAGCTTAGATCGATACGGCAATCAGCCCCAGCATTTT. This sequence encodes CASSLDRYGNQPQHF.

The V gene is TRBV10-3, the J gene TRBJ1-1; D not certain. Trimming removed 10 bases at V and 0 bases at J, with 12 bases between. CDR3 length: 13 residues. Germline CDR1 and CDR2: ENHRY and SYGVKD. CDR3 protein: CATIRGLNTEAFF. In nucleotides, the CDR3 is TGTGCCACCATCAGAGGGTTGAACACTGAAGCTTTCTTT.

This chain links TRBV5-1 with TRBJ1-4, with TRBD1 matching over 8 bases. The CDR3 is made up of 13 amino acids. From germline, CDR1 is SGHRS and CDR2 YFSETQ. Germline trimming cut 5 bases from V and 5 bases from J; bases unmatched to any gene: 2. CDR3 in amino acids: CASRRTGNEKLFF. The CDR3 region has the DNA TGCGCCAGCAGACGGACAGGGAATGAAAAACTGTTTTTT.